These T cell receptor beta chains were read from a single sample in a study of T-cell memory formation after mild COVID-19. MiXCR, applied by TCRdb to the 5' RACE reads, yields one record per CDR3 protein. Among 470,000 or so distinct CDR3 sequences listed, approximately 20% were seen once. The sequencing sample was made of PBMCs or a T cell subset sorted from them (not recorded which). Source of these receptors: an adult woman who had mild COVID-19 (a few samples of this study predate the infection). Cell type and time point are not known. The CDR3 runs from the conserved cysteine through the conserved F or W. D genes are given only for firm matches. Clone size is not always given. Where it is, it says once, few, many or a class for expanded clones.

clone_size	d_call	v_call	j_call	cdr3_nt	cdr3_aa
few	NA	TRBV7-9	TRBJ2-3	TGTGCCAGCAGCTTAGATATCATACCGGCGTATTTT	CASSLDIIPAYF
few	TRBD1	TRBV3-1	TRBJ2-3	TGTGCCAGCAGCCAAGGAGGGACAGGAATGGCAGATACGCAGTATTTT	CASSQGGTGMADTQYF
few	NA	TRBV5-1	TRBJ1-3	TGCGCCAGCAGGATTGGCTCCGGATCTGGAAACACCATATATTTT	CASRIGSGSGNTIYF
few	NA	TRBV7-2	TRBJ2-5	TGTGCCAGCAGCCCGGGGCGGTCGGAGACCCAGTACTTC	CASSPGRSETQYF
many	TRBD1	TRBV7-6	TRBJ1-3	TGTGCCAGCAGCTTGGCTACAGGGGTAAACTCTGGAAACACCATATATTTT	CASSLATGVNSGNTIYF
NA	NA	TRBV3-1	TRBJ2-5	TGTGCCAGCAGCCAGGCTTTCCCGGAGACCCAGTACTTC	CASSQAFPETQYF
NA	NA	TRBV5-1	TRBJ2-4	TGCGCCAGCAGCTTGGGACAGGAGGTGGACATTCAGTACTTC	CASSLGQEVDIQYF
few	NA	TRBV7-9	TRBJ1-2	TGTGCCACCACGACAGGCGAAAATGGCTACACCTTC	CATTTGENGYTF
NA	NA	TRBV6-4	TRBJ1-1	TGTGCCAGCAGTGACTCGATGGCAGGCTATTTGGGGAACACTGAAGCTTTCTTT	CASSDSMAGYLGNTEAFF
NA	TRBD1	TRBV18	TRBJ1-2	TGTGCCAGCTCACCAATGACAGGGTTTGCCTATGGCTACACCTTC	CASSPMTGFAYGYTF
NA	NA	TRBV12-3/TRBV12-4	TRBJ1-4	TGTGCCAGCAGTTTTAGGGCCGGAAGTAATGAAAAACTGTTTTTT	CASSFRAGSNEKLFF
few	NA	TRBV5-6	TRBJ1-2	TGTGCCAGCAGCCCAAGGACAAGCCCCTATGGCTACACCTTC	CASSPRTSPYGYTF
NA	NA	TRBV6-1	TRBJ2-2	TGTGCCAGCAGTGAGGGGATCGGAGCCGGGGAGCTGTTTTTT	CASSEGIGAGELFF
NA	NA	TRBV6-2/TRBV6-3	TRBJ2-7	TGTGCCAGCGAGGGGGTTGTTAAAGCTTCCTACGAGCAGTACTTC	CASEGVVKASYEQYF
NA	NA	TRBV7-2	TRBJ2-1	TGTGCCAGCAGCTTAAGGTCGCAGGTGACTAATGAGCAGTTCTTC	CASSLRSQVTNEQFF
NA	TRBD2	TRBV24-1	TRBJ2-1	TGTGCCACCAGTGGCCGGGACTATAACCAGGTTGGTGAGCAGTTCTTC	CATSGRDYNQVGEQFF
few	NA	TRBV24-1	TRBJ2-1	TGTGCCACCAGTGATTTCGACGATGACGGACTAACCTACAATGAGCAGTTCTTC	CATSDFDDDGLTYNEQFF
NA	NA	TRBV5-4	TRBJ2-5	TGTGCCAGCAGCTCGGGGGACCTCCAAGAGACCCAGTACTTC	CASSSGDLQETQYF
few	NA	TRBV25-1	TRBJ1-2	TGTGCCAGCAGTGAATCGCAGTTTTCTGGCTACACCTTC	CASSESQFSGYTF
NA	NA	TRBV2	TRBJ2-7	TGTGCCAGCGGCCCATTTTACGAGCAGTACTTC	CASGPFYEQYF
NA	NA	TRBV24-1	TRBJ2-2	TGTGCCACCAGTGATCGCCGAGATAGCGGAAACACCGGGGAGCTGTTTTTT	CATSDRRDSGNTGELFF
few	NA	TRBV5-4	TRBJ2-1	TGTGCCAGCAGCTTGGTAGGACCTTCCTACAATGAGCAGTTCTTC	CASSLVGPSYNEQFF
few	TRBD1	TRBV2	TRBJ2-5	TGTGCCAGCAGCAGGGAACAGGGGATACTCCAAGCCAACCAAGAGACCCAGTACTTC	CASSREQGILQANQETQYF
NA	TRBD1	TRBV7-2	TRBJ1-5	TGTGCCAGCAGCCGGGACAGGGTTGGCCAGCCCCAGCATTTT	CASSRDRVGQPQHF
NA	TRBD2	TRBV30	TRBJ2-7	TGTGCCTGGGAGAGGACCGGGACTAGCGGGAGCCCCTACGAGCAGTACTTC	CAWERTGTSGSPYEQYF
few	TRBD1	TRBV12-3/TRBV12-4	TRBJ2-1	TGTGCCAGCAGGGGCGCAGGGGGCATGGATGAGCAGTTCTTC	CASRGAGGMDEQFF
NA	TRBD2	TRBV6-2/TRBV6-3	TRBJ2-2	TGTGCCAGCACTGGGCGGGAGGGCCGGAACACCGGGGAGCTGTTTTTT	CASTGREGRNTGELFF
NA	TRBD1	TRBV5-6	TRBJ1-1	TGTGCCAGCAGCTATCAACAGGGGGCGGCGACCAGTGAAGCTTTCTTT	CASSYQQGAATSEAFF